This record concerns one T cell receptor (beta chain) sequence. There is no known antigen for this receptor. No much larger clonotype is one base removed from it; base qualities were not supplied. The data are from a study of OX40 agonist ivuxolimab in advanced cancers. Regarding the research as a whole: The costimulatory receptor OX40 (CD134) was targeted by ivuxolimab, a fully human IgG2 agonistic monoclonal antibody. Intravenous ivuxolimab was administered to patients every 2 weeks at six dose levels: 0.01, 0.1, 0.3, 1.5, 3 and 10 mg/kg. Among the roughly 52 dose-escalation patients, about 20 had hepatocellular carcinoma, roughly 15 melanoma, 9 renal cell carcinoma and 9 head and neck cancer. In the dose-escalation cohort, around four fifths of patients were male, and the mean age was around 60 years with a range of roughly 23 to 79. Patients were allowed to have had prior anti-PD-1, anti-PD-L1 or anti-CTLA-4 therapy, and around two fifths of the dose-escalation patients had been treated with checkpoint inhibitors. Partial responses occurred in three dose-escalation patients, of whom one had hepatocellular carcinoma and two had cutaneous melanoma. The point of sequencing TCRbeta in the periphery was to test whether ivuxolimab changed TCR sequence diversity and drove clonal T-cell expansion. The paper covers the monotherapy dose-escalation part of the phase I ivuxolimab trial, which included N ≈ 50 patients. Overall study outcomes, separate from this receptor: The antigen specificity of the clonally expanded peripheral T cells was not determined. At doses of 0.1 to 3.0 mg/kg, clonal expansion of both CD4+ and CD8+ blood T cells was observed from baseline to week 6. Low levels of normalized T-cell clonal expansion were also seen in some nonresponding patients. In partial responders in the 0.1-3.0 mg/kg groups, normalized peripheral clonal expansion was found to be among the lowest, especially among CD8+ T cells. After ivuxolimab, expanded clones were on average more numerous among CD8+ T cells than among CD4+ T cells.

Genomic DNA was extracted from sorted cells for sequencing of the TCRbeta CDR3 region. The immunoSEQ Assay was used for sequencing of TCRbeta CDR3 regions. In TCRdb, the immuneACCESS table is reduced to in-frame sequences with V and J assigned. These tables do not hold every clone; where another copy was compared, an unresolved V gene accounts for under half, and the others remain unexplained. Across this sample there are roughly 63,000 clones, with about 91% seen only once. The ten largest clones capture around 13% of the sample. Patients with a history of autoimmune disease or receiving systemic immunosuppression were excluded from the trial. Peripheral blood for TCR sequencing was collected from all dose cohorts at baseline, on cycle 4 day 1, and on cycle 7 day 1. Samples were obtained from an open-label, multicenter, first-in-human phase I dose-escalation trial of ivuxolimab. Adults with locally advanced or metastatic melanoma, renal cell, hepatocellular, or head and neck squamous cell carcinoma were enrolled in the trial. Before TCR sequencing, CD4+ T cells and CD8+ T cells from peripheral blood were sorted into separate populations.

Counted from cysteine to phenylalanine, this CDR3 has 15 amino acids. Kept here is only the CDR3 DNA, which spans 45 bases and is read in frame from base 1. V and J lose 4 bases and 3 bases, and a span of 16 bases separates them. CDR1 is given as SGHAT and CDR2 as FQNNGV, both from the germline V gene. The receptor was isolated from an adult with an advanced solid tumor such as melanoma, head and neck, liver or kidney cancer. The rearranged chain carries TRBV11-2 and TRBJ2-7; the D gene is possibly TRBD2, with 6 bases matching. Sample: CD4+ or CD8+ T cells sorted from blood, taken in a trial of the OX40 agonist ivuxolimab. The CDR3 reads CASSSSGLRDYEQYF. The sequence in DNA is TGTGCCAGCAGCTCTTCGGGACTTAGGGACTACGAGCAGTACTTC.